What follows are 21 T cell receptor beta chains derived from one specimen sequenced in a study of blood T cell repertoires in COVID-19. The table came from immunoSEQ multiplex PCR; TCRdb's copy has only in-frame clones and leaves some out. Altogether 200,000 to 250,000 clones are present, approximately 80% being singletons, with the ten largest covering 6.5% to 9%. Sequenced material: PBMCs or T cells enriched from blood (not recorded which). All receptors derive from a woman in her 40s with acute COVID-19.

This chain uses TRBV4-1 with TRBJ2-7; maybe TRBD2 (6 bases). V was pared by 0 bases and J by 7 bases, with 13 bases between. The CDR3 is made up of 14 amino acids. CDR1 MGHRA and CDR2 YSYEKL come from the germline V gene. DNA of the CDR3: TGCGCCAGCAGCCAAGAGACGGGAGTACGGGAGCAGTACTTC. It specifies CASSQETGVREQYF.

The CDR3 coding sequence is TGTGCCAGCAGTGGGAGACTAGCGGGCCTCAACAATGAGCAGTTCTTC. Translated: CASSGRLAGLNNEQFF. The rearrangement joins TRBV28 to TRBJ2-1; 10 nucleotides align to TRBD2. Trimming at V came to 5 bases and at J to 5 bases, leaving 9 bases not matched to a gene. The CDR3 contains 16 residues. The germline V gene encodes CDR1 MDHEN and CDR2 SYDVKM.

This clone was picked up one time. The chain employs TRBV7-8 and TRBJ1-4; D gene uncertain. Trimming stripped 2 bases from V and 9 bases from J, with 16 bases between. The CDR3 length is 15 residues. CDR1 is SGHVS and CDR2 is FQNEAQ in the germline V gene. The CDR3 is CASSLRPPQDKKLFF. The CDR3 DNA reads as TGTGCCAGCAGCTTAAGGCCACCGCAGGATAAAAAACTGTTTTTT.

J is TRBJ1-1 and V is TRBV12-3 or TRBV12-4; D is undetermined. The CDR3 is made up of 13 amino acids. The V end was cut by 3 bases, the J end by 8 bases, with 13 bases between. The CDR3 DNA is TGTGCCAGCAGTTTCCAGATCCCGCCGGAAGCTTTCTTT. This translates into CASSFQIPPEAFF.

This clone appeared a few times. This chain connects TRBV13 to TRBJ1-3; TRBD1 might be the D (5 bases). The V and J ends lost 5 bases and 5 bases respectively, with 22 bases between them. Per the germline V gene, CDR1 is PRHDT and CDR2 is FYEKMQ (reference sequence). The CDR3 has 17 amino acids. CDR3 loop: CASSPVGGSYRRNTIYF. The CDR3 region has the DNA TGTGCCAGCAGCCCCGTCGGGGGATCATATCGGAGAAACACCATATATTTT.

This chain joins TRBV5-8 and TRBJ1-4; 8 positions agree with TRBD1. The J segment lost 6 bases and the V segment lost 0 bases, leaving 4 bases of the junction unmatched. The CDR3 totals 15 residues. Germline V CDR1 and CDR2: SGHTS, YDEGEE. The CDR3, as DNA: TGTGCCAGCAGCTTGGAAGGGACAGGCGATGAAAAACTGTTTTTT. It codes for CASSLEGTGDEKLFF.

This sequence joins TRBV28 and TRBJ1-3; TRBD1 aligns across 10 bases. V dropped 8 bases and J dropped 2; count of bases not matched to a gene: 3. CDR3 size: 14 residues. From germline, CDR1 is MDHEN and CDR2 SYDVKM. The CDR3 DNA reads TGTGCCAGCTGGGACAGGGGACCTGGAAACACCATATATTTT. Protein product: CASWDRGPGNTIYF.

This rearrangement joins TRBV11-2 to TRBJ2-5; D remains unclear. The CDR3 contains 12 residues. Trimming stripped 5 bases from V and 4 bases from J, with 8 bases between. Looked up from germline, CDR1 is SGHAT and CDR2 is FQNNGV. This CDR3 reads CASSDDTETQYF. The CDR3 region has the DNA TGTGCCAGCAGCGACGACACAGAGACCCAGTACTTC.

The chain combines TRBV5-1 with TRBJ2-2, with a weak D call TRBD1 (6 bases). This CDR3 has 15 residues. Between the trimmed V and J ends, which lost 4 bases and 3 bases, there was a span of 13 bases. Germline V lookup: CDR1 SGHRS, CDR2 YFSETQ. The CDR3 loop reads CASSERQAHTGELFF. CDR3 coding DNA: TGCGCCAGCAGCGAAAGACAGGCGCACACCGGGGAGCTGTTTTTT.

The chain carries TRBV12-3 or TRBV12-4 and TRBJ1-2; D may be TRBD1 (5 bases). The CDR3 extends over 13 amino acids. V dropped 8 bases and J dropped 4 bases, with 14 bases sitting between them. This chain's CDR3 is CASLGGEGYGYTF. CDR3 in DNA: TGTGCCAGCCTCGGGGGGGAGGGCTATGGCTACACCTTC.

The chain has TRBV27 and TRBJ1-5, with 7 bases lining up with TRBD1. CDR1 is MNHEY, CDR2 SMNVEV, per germline (reference sequence). The CDR3 is 15 amino acids. The V and J ends lost 2 bases and 5 bases, in that order; junction bases with no gene match: 6. CDR3: CASSLNRGLYQPQHF. CDR3 nucleotides: TGTGCCAGCAGTTTAAACAGGGGATTGTATCAGCCCCAGCATTTT.

This chain links TRBV23-1 with TRBJ2-7; D not resolved. TRBV23-1 falls under the ORF class, with uncertain function. The CDR3 runs 16 residues. V was trimmed by 4 bases and J by 4 bases, leaving 20 bases between them. Here the CDR3 reads CASSLHCRQPMYEQYF. The CDR3, as DNA: TGCGCCAGCAGTCTACATTGCAGGCAGCCGATGTACGAGCAGTACTTC.

The chain employs TRBV30 and TRBJ2-1; TRBD2 agrees at 8 bases. V was pared by 2 bases and J by 9 bases, with 6 bases of the junction left unmatched. Germline CDR1 GTSNPN, CDR2 SVGIG (reference sequence). The CDR3 runs 13 residues. The CDR3: CAWSPSGSGEQFF. In DNA, the CDR3 is TGTGCCTGGAGTCCCAGCGGGAGTGGTGAGCAGTTCTTC.

This clone was detected once. The chain uses TRBV11-3 and TRBJ1-5; 7 nucleotides agree with TRBD1. Germline V gene sequence: CDR1 SGHNT, CDR2 YENEEA. The CDR3 is 14 residues long. Trimming cost V 3 bases and J 7 bases; bases outside gene matches: 6. The CDR3 here is CASSLRGLDQPQHF. The CDR3 DNA follows: TGTGCCAGCAGCTTGAGGGGGCTGGACCAGCCCCAGCATTTT.

This rearrangement joins TRBV6-5 to TRBJ2-1; TRBD2 is a possible D gene (6 bases). This CDR3 has 16 residues. V dropped 2 bases and J dropped 1 base, with 12 bases sitting between them. Germline lookup yields CDR1 MNHEY and CDR2 SVGAGI. CDR3 bases: TGTGCCAGCAGTTACGGTCGGCGGGGATCCTACAATGAGCAGTTCTTC. This codes for CASSYGRRGSYNEQFF.

V usage is TRBV6-5 and J usage is TRBJ2-5; 7 bases agree with TRBD1. The CDR3 consists of 14 residues. Germline assignment: CDR1 MNHEY and CDR2 SVGAGI. V shed 2 bases and J 5 bases; nucleotides not matched to a gene: 5. The CDR3 here is CASSYRGQRETQYF. CDR3 DNA: TGTGCCAGCAGTTACAGGGGGCAGCGGGAGACCCAGTACTTC.

The chain couples TRBV27 to TRBJ2-1; 7 bases map to TRBD2. This CDR3 is 16 amino acids long. With 3 bases clipped from V and 3 bases from J, the junction kept 8 bases outside the gene matches. Germline-derived CDR1 and CDR2 are MNHEY and SMNVEV (reference sequence). CDR3 loop: CASSFFLAENYNEQFF. CDR3 coding DNA: TGTGCCAGCAGTTTTTTCCTAGCGGAAAACTACAATGAGCAGTTCTTC.

V and J are TRBV18 and TRBJ2-7; 11 nucleotides match TRBD1. J gave up 11 bases and V 8 bases, and 11 bases lay outside the gene matches. Germline CDR1 and CDR2: KGHSH and LQKENI. The CDR3 totals 13 residues. CDR3 sequence: CASARDRGSEEYF. The CDR3 DNA reads as TGTGCCAGCGCGAGGGACAGGGGGTCGGAGGAGTACTTC.

This chain connects TRBV25-1 to TRBJ1-1, with a tentative D call TRBD1 (5 bases). The CDR3 runs 13 residues. Trimming pared 5 bases from V and 12 bases from J, leaving 19 bases between. The germline V gene has CDR1 MGHDK and CDR2 SYGVNS. The CDR3 nucleotides are TGTGCCAGCAGTTCCCGATCGGGCAGGGCGCCTTTCTTT. The encoded protein is CASSSRSGRAPFF.

This chain uses TRBV5-6 with TRBJ1-2; TRBD1 agrees at 7 bases. Per the germline V gene, CDR1 is SGHDT and CDR2 is YYEEEE. CDR3 length: 13 residues. Germline trimming cut 5 bases from V and 5 bases from J; bases unmatched to any gene: 6. Here the CDR3 DNA reads TGTGCCAGCAGGACAGGGCCCGGGTATGGCTACACCTTC. It yields the protein CASRTGPGYGYTF.

This clone occurred a few times. This chain links TRBV15 with TRBJ1-3; 10 bases are a match to TRBD1. CDR1 is LNHNV, CDR2 YYDKDF, per germline (reference sequence). This CDR3 spans 14 amino acids. J lost 5 bases, V lost 5 bases, and 3 bases had no gene match. The CDR3 here is CATSSDRGRNTIYF. CDR3 nucleotides: TGTGCCACCAGCTCGGACAGGGGGAGAAACACCATATATTTT. Filled out from reference TRBV15 and TRBJ1-3, the complete variable domain reads DAMVIQNPRYQVTQFGKPVTLSCSQTLNHNVMYWYQQKSSQAPKLLFHYYDKDFNNEADTPDNFQSRRPNTSFCFLDIRSPGLGDTAMYLCATSSDRGRNTIYFGEGSWLTVV.